One T cell receptor beta chain is described in this entry. The authors' processing: Nucleated cell number was recorded as an estimate derived from reference gene primer amplification. Method: immunoSEQ multiplex PCR; TCRdb's copy keeps in-frame clones and lacks some. The V and J calls and clone size were taken over from that table, and D and trimming were inferred from the DNA. The sample includes about 120,000 clones, approximately 90% of them seen just once. This record belongs to a study of blood T cell repertoires in COVID-19. Study summary: Acute and convalescent COVID-19 samples came from the United States, Italy and Spain. Nucleic acid was either cDNA or gDNA, and it came from T cells, B-cell-depleted T cells, or PBMCs.

Germline-derived CDR1 and CDR2 are SGHTA and FQGNSA. CDR3 length equals 16 residues. V lost 3 bases to trimming and J lost 1 base; unmatched junction nucleotides: 6. The sequencing sample was made of peripheral blood. The chain links TRBV7-2 to TRBJ2-3; 8 bases match TRBD2. This clonotype originated in a woman aged 70-85 years who had recovered from COVID-19. CDR3 region: CASSFSGAGGTDTQYF. Written as DNA, the CDR3 is TGTGCCAGCAGCTTTAGCGGGGCGGGCGGCACAGATACGCAGTATTTT.